The rows below give T cell receptor beta chains drawn from one sample of a study of blood T cells in healthy people across ages. Each CDR3 protein is one row after TCRdb ran MiXCR on the 5' RACE reads. The sample contains under 2,000,000 distinct CDR3 sequences, less than 50% of which appear only once. Sequenced input: blood. These receptors originate from a woman aged 35 to 49 in good health. Both conserved end residues are part of each CDR3. A D gene is named only where the DNA matches it firmly. Some rows mark clone size as missing; the rest say once, few, many or name a class of expanded clone.

cdr3_aa: CASSEVGRAAEQYF
cdr3_nt: TGCGCCAGCAGTGAGGTGGGCAGGGCGGCCGAGCAGTACTTC
v_call: TRBV10-2
j_call: TRBJ2-7
d_call: -
clone_size: few

cdr3_aa: CASSPWLAGEYEQYF
cdr3_nt: TGTGCCAGCTCACCATGGCTAGCGGGGGAATACGAGCAGTACTTC
v_call: TRBV18
j_call: TRBJ2-7
d_call: TRBD2
clone_size: -

cdr3_aa: CSARDEGGVKYNEQFF
cdr3_nt: TGCAGTGCTAGAGATGAGGGCGGGGTCAAGTACAATGAGCAGTTCTTC
v_call: TRBV20-1
j_call: TRBJ2-1
d_call: -
clone_size: -

cdr3_aa: CASSEVLGYYGYTF
cdr3_nt: TGTGCCAGCAGTGAAGTCCTGGGATACTATGGCTACACCTTC
v_call: TRBV6-1
j_call: TRBJ1-2
d_call: -
clone_size: -

cdr3_aa: CASSEAGRGNDEQFF
cdr3_nt: TGTGCCAGCAGCGAAGCCGGACGAGGTAACGATGAGCAGTTCTTC
v_call: TRBV7-9
j_call: TRBJ2-1
d_call: -
clone_size: -

cdr3_aa: CASSRGSGGSSSYNEQFF
cdr3_nt: TGTGCCAGCTCGCGCGGGAGCGGGGGGTCGAGCTCCTACAATGAGCAGTTCTTC
v_call: TRBV6-1
j_call: TRBJ2-1
d_call: TRBD2
clone_size: -

cdr3_aa: CSARDHPNYGYTF
cdr3_nt: TGCAGTGCTAGAGATCACCCAAACTATGGCTACACCTTC
v_call: TRBV20-1
j_call: TRBJ1-2
d_call: -
clone_size: -

cdr3_aa: CASRRGGQITYEQYF
cdr3_nt: TGTGCCAGCCGTCGTGGGGGACAGATAACCTACGAGCAGTACTTC
v_call: TRBV6-2/TRBV6-3
j_call: TRBJ2-7
d_call: TRBD1
clone_size: -

cdr3_aa: CASSYWQVGDNEQFF
cdr3_nt: TGTGCCAGCAGTTACTGGCAGGTGGGGGACAATGAGCAGTTCTTC
v_call: TRBV6-5
j_call: TRBJ2-1
d_call: -
clone_size: -

cdr3_aa: CASSQIRSGGGMDMQYF
cdr3_nt: TGCGCCAGCAGCCAAATCCGAAGCGGGGGGGGGATGGATATGCAGTATTTT
v_call: TRBV4-1
j_call: TRBJ2-3
d_call: TRBD2
clone_size: few

cdr3_aa: CASKLGTTQETQYF
cdr3_nt: TGCGCCAGCAAACTTGGGACAACGCAAGAGACCCAGTACTTC
v_call: TRBV5-1
j_call: TRBJ2-5
d_call: -
clone_size: -

cdr3_aa: CASSLGEDYNNEQFF
cdr3_nt: TGTGCCAGCAGCTTAGGGGAAGACTACAACAATGAGCAGTTCTTC
v_call: TRBV11-2
j_call: TRBJ2-1
d_call: -
clone_size: -

cdr3_aa: CASSLSVREGYGYTF
cdr3_nt: TGTGCCAGCAGTTTATCGGTGAGGGAGGGCTATGGCTACACCTTC
v_call: TRBV28
j_call: TRBJ1-2
d_call: -
clone_size: -

cdr3_aa: CASSLSQGTGYGYTF
cdr3_nt: TGTGCCAGCAGTTTATCCCAGGGGACGGGCTATGGCTACACCTTC
v_call: TRBV27
j_call: TRBJ1-2
d_call: -
clone_size: -

cdr3_aa: CASRPGTTGELFF
cdr3_nt: TGCGCCAGCAGACCGGGGACCACCGGGGAGCTGTTTTTT
v_call: TRBV5-1
j_call: TRBJ2-2
d_call: -
clone_size: -

cdr3_aa: CASSPGTGLDMSKPQHF
cdr3_nt: TGTGCCAGCAGCCCCGGGACAGGGCTGGACATGAGCAAGCCCCAGCATTTT
v_call: TRBV7-8
j_call: TRBJ1-5
d_call: TRBD1
clone_size: -

cdr3_aa: CASSNPVGTSFDEQFF
cdr3_nt: TGTGCCAGCAGTAACCCGGTGGGGACTAGCTTCGATGAGCAGTTCTTC
v_call: TRBV6-5
j_call: TRBJ2-1
d_call: TRBD2
clone_size: few

cdr3_aa: CASSLGVVEQYF
cdr3_nt: TGTGCCAGCAGCTTAGGAGTGGTCGAGCAGTACTTC
v_call: TRBV7-2
j_call: TRBJ2-7
d_call: -
clone_size: -

cdr3_aa: CASSAAIRQETQYF
cdr3_nt: TGTGCCAGCAGCGCCGCCATACGCCAAGAGACCCAGTACTTC
v_call: TRBV9
j_call: TRBJ2-5
d_call: -
clone_size: few

cdr3_aa: CASSPDRVTAKNIQYF
cdr3_nt: TGTGCCAGCAGTCCGGACAGGGTGACAGCCAAAAACATTCAGTACTTC
v_call: TRBV6-6
j_call: TRBJ2-4
d_call: TRBD1
clone_size: -

cdr3_aa: CASSQEAAAYNSPLHF
cdr3_nt: TGCGCCAGCAGCCAAGAGGCGGCAGCTTATAATTCACCCCTCCACTTT
v_call: TRBV4-3
j_call: TRBJ1-6
d_call: -
clone_size: -

cdr3_aa: CASRLTSRGETQYF
cdr3_nt: TGTGCCAGCAGGTTGACTAGTCGGGGCGAGACCCAGTACTTC
v_call: TRBV27
j_call: TRBJ2-5
d_call: -
clone_size: -

cdr3_aa: CSVARGDEKLFF
cdr3_nt: TGCAGCGTTGCACGAGGGGACGAAAAACTGTTTTTT
v_call: TRBV29-1
j_call: TRBJ1-4
d_call: -
clone_size: few

cdr3_aa: CASGLIAGVAYEQYF
cdr3_nt: TGCGCCAGTGGACTTATAGCGGGGGTGGCCTACGAGCAGTACTTC
v_call: TRBV10-2
j_call: TRBJ2-7
d_call: TRBD2
clone_size: few

cdr3_aa: CSAKAGALSAPDTQYF
cdr3_nt: TGCAGTGCTAAGGCGGGGGCCCTTTCGGCGCCAGATACGCAGTATTTT
v_call: TRBV20-1
j_call: TRBJ2-3
d_call: -
clone_size: few

cdr3_aa: CASNREFYEQYF
cdr3_nt: TGTGCCAGTAACAGGGAATTCTACGAGCAGTACTTC
v_call: TRBV6-1
j_call: TRBJ2-7
d_call: -
clone_size: few

cdr3_aa: CSARDIQGGRRGYTF
cdr3_nt: TGCAGTGCTAGAGATATCCAAGGGGGCCGTAGAGGCTACACCTTC
v_call: TRBV20-1
j_call: TRBJ1-2
d_call: TRBD1
clone_size: -

cdr3_aa: CASSYGRAGAYPYEQYF
cdr3_nt: TGTGCCAGCAGTTATGGACGAGCGGGGGCCTACCCCTACGAGCAGTACTTC
v_call: TRBV6-2/TRBV6-3
j_call: TRBJ2-7
d_call: TRBD2
clone_size: -

cdr3_aa: CASRPGQGVNRSYEQYF
cdr3_nt: TGTGCCAGCAGACCGGGACAGGGGGTTAATCGGTCCTACGAGCAGTACTTC
v_call: TRBV27
j_call: TRBJ2-7
d_call: TRBD1
clone_size: few

cdr3_aa: CASSTRTNTDTQYF
cdr3_nt: TGTGCCAGCAGTACTCGGACTAACACAGATACGCAGTATTTT
v_call: TRBV6-5
j_call: TRBJ2-3
d_call: -
clone_size: few

cdr3_aa: CASSQPDRGGTDTQYF
cdr3_nt: TGCGCCAGCAGCCAACCTGACAGGGGTGGCACAGATACGCAGTATTTT
v_call: TRBV4-1
j_call: TRBJ2-3
d_call: TRBD1
clone_size: -

cdr3_aa: CSFGKGPNGGELFF
cdr3_nt: TGCAGCTTCGGAAAGGGGCCGAATGGGGGGGAGCTGTTTTTT
v_call: TRBV29-1
j_call: TRBJ2-2
d_call: -
clone_size: -

cdr3_aa: CASSQDREGVTAYEQYF
cdr3_nt: TGCGCCAGCAGCCAAGATCGAGAAGGGGTAACAGCCTACGAGCAGTACTTC
v_call: TRBV4-1
j_call: TRBJ2-7
d_call: -
clone_size: few

cdr3_aa: CASSPHHGGGGYGYTF
cdr3_nt: TGTGCCAGCAGTCCCCACCACGGAGGGGGCGGCTATGGCTACACCTTC
v_call: TRBV28
j_call: TRBJ1-2
d_call: TRBD1
clone_size: -

cdr3_aa: CASSSTGSGEVTQYF
cdr3_nt: TGTGCCAGCAGTTCTACAGGGAGTGGGGAGGTGACCCAGTACTTC
v_call: TRBV6-5
j_call: TRBJ2-5
d_call: -
clone_size: -